The next 3 T cell receptor beta chains were all read from a single sample in a study of OX40 agonist ivuxolimab in advanced cancers. The library came from the immunoSEQ multiplex PCR assay. Drawn from immuneACCESS, this table holds only the in-frame rearrangements with V and J called that TCRdb kept. Clones are partly lost; checked studies trace under half to an unresolved V gene and leave the rest unexplained. In all, the sample holds approximately 82,000 clones, and about 91% of those were seen once. Approximately 0.71% of the sample is in the top ten clones. The sample in question was CD4+ or CD8+ T cells sorted from blood, obtained in a trial of the OX40 agonist ivuxolimab. The source of these receptors is an adult with an advanced solid tumor such as melanoma, head and neck, liver or kidney cancer.

The chain combines TRBV5-5 with TRBJ2-5; tentative D call: TRBD1 (5 bases). V was trimmed by 5 bases and J by 0 bases, leaving 11 bases between them. Germline-derived CDR1 and CDR2 are SGHKS and YYEKEE (reference sequence). The CDR3 spans 14 residues. The CDR3 nucleotides read TGTGCCAGCAGTCACCAGGGTAACCAAGAGACCCAGTACTTC. Translated, it gives CASSHQGNQETQYF.

V usage is TRBV11-2 and J usage is TRBJ1-1; weak D call: TRBD1 (5 bases). In germline, CDR1 is SGHAT, CDR2 FQNNGV. The CDR3 sequence is 14 residues long. Trimming removed 4 bases from V and 3 bases from J, with 12 bases in between. This CDR3 reads CASSWGGRDTEAFF. CDR3 nucleotide sequence: TGTGCCAGCAGCTGGGGGGGGAGGGACACTGAAGCTTTCTTT.

The genes are TRBV9 and TRBJ1-2, with a tentative D call TRBD1 (5 bases). The length of the CDR3 is 13 residues. Germline V gene data show CDR1 as SGDLS and CDR2 as YYNGEE. V lost 4 bases and J 4 bases, leaving 11 bases between the germline ends. The CDR3 DNA is TGTGCCAGCAGCCAACCGGGGCCCTATGGCTACACCTTC. It specifies CASSQPGPYGYTF. Full variable domain (rest looked up from reference TRBV9 and TRBJ1-2): DSGVTQTPKHLITATGQRVTLRCSPRSGDLSVYWYQQSLDQGLQFLIQYYNGEERAKGNILERFSAQQFPDLHSELNLSSLELGDSALYFCASSQPGPYGYTFGSGTRLTVV.